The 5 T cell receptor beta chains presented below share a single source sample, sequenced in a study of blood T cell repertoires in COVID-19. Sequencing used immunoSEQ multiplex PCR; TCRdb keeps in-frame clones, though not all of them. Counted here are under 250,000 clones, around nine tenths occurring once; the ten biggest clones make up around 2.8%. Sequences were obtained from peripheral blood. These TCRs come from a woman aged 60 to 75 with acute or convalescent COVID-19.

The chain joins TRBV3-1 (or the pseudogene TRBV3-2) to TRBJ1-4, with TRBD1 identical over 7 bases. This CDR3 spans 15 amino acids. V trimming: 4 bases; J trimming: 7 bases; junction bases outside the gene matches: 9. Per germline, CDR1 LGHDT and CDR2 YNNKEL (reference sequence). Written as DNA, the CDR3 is TGTGCCAGCAGCCTCAAAACAGGGGTTGGTGAAAAACTGTTTTTT. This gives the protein CASSLKTGVGEKLFF.

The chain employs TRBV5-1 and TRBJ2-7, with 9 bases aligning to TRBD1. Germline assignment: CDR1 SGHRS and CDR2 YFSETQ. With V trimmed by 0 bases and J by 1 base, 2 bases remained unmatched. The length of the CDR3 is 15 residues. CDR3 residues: CASSLGGTGSYEQYF. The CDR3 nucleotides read TGCGCCAGCAGCTTGGGAGGGACAGGGTCCTACGAGCAGTACTTC.

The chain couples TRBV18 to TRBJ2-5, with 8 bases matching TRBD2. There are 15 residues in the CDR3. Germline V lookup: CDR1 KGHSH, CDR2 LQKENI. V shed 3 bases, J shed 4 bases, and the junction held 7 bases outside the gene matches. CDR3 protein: CASSPGLVLRETQYF. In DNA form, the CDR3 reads TGTGCCAGCTCACCGGGACTAGTCCTCCGAGAGACCCAGTACTTC. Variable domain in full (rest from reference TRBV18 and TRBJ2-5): NAGVMQNPRHLVRRRGQEARLRCSPMKGHSHVYWYRQLPEEGLKFMVYLQKENIIDESGMPKERFSAEFPKEGPSILRIQQVVRGDSAAYFCASSPGLVLRETQYFGPGTRLLVL.

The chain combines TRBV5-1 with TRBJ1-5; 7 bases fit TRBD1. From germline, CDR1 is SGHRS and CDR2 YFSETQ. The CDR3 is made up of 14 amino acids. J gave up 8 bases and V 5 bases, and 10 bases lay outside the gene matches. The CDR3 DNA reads TGCGCCAGCAGAAAGACAGGGCCGGGGGAGCCCCAGCATTTT. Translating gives CASRKTGPGEPQHF.

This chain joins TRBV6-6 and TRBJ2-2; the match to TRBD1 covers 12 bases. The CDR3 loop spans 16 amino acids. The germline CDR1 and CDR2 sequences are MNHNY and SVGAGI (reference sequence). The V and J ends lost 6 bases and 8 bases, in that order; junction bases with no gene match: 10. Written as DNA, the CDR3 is TGTGCCAGCAGCTCACGGGGACAGGGGGCACCGGGGGAGCTGTTTTTT. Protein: CASSSRGQGAPGELFF.